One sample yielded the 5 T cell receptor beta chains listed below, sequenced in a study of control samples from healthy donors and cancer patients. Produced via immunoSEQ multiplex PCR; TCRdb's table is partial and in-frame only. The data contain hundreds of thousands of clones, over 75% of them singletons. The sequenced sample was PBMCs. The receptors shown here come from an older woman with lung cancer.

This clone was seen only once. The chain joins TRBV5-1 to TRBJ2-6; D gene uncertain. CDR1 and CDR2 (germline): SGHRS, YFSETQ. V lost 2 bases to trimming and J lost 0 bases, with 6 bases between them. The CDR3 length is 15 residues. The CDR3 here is CASSLWVSGANVLTF. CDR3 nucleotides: TGCGCCAGCAGCTTATGGGTCTCTGGGGCCAACGTCCTGACTTTC. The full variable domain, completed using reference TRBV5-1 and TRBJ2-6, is KAGVTQTPRYLIKTRGQQVTLSCSPISGHRSVSWYQQTPGQGLQFLFEYFSETQRNKGNFPGRFSGRQFSNSRSEMNVSTLELGDSALYLCASSLWVSGANVLTFGAGSRLTVL.

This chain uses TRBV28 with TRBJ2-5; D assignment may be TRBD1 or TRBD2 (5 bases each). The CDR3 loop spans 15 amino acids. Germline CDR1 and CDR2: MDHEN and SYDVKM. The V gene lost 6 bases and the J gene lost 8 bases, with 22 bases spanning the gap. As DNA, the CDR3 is TGTGCCAGCAGCATTCCCAGAAGGGACGGCCCAACCCAGTACTTC. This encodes CASSIPRRDGPTQYF.

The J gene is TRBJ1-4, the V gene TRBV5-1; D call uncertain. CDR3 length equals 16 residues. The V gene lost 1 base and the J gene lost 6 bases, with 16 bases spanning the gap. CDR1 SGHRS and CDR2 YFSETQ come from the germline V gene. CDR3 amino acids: CASSLSSGLGYEKLFF. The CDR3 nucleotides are TGCGCCAGCAGCTTGTCAAGCGGCTTGGGGTATGAAAAACTGTTTTTT.

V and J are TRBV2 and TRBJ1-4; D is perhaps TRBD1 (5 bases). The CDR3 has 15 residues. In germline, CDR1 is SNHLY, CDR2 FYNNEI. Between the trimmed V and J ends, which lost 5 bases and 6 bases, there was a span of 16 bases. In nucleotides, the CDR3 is TGTGCCAGCAGTAGGCGACAGATTGCAGATGAAAAACTGTTTTTT. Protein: CASSRRQIADEKLFF.

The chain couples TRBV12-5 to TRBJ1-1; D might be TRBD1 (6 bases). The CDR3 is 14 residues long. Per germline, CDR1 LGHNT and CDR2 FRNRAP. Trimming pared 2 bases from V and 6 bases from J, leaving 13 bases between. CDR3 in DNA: TGTGCTAGTGGTTTGTCAACAGGGTTCGCTGAAGCTTTCTTT. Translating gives CASGLSTGFAEAFF.